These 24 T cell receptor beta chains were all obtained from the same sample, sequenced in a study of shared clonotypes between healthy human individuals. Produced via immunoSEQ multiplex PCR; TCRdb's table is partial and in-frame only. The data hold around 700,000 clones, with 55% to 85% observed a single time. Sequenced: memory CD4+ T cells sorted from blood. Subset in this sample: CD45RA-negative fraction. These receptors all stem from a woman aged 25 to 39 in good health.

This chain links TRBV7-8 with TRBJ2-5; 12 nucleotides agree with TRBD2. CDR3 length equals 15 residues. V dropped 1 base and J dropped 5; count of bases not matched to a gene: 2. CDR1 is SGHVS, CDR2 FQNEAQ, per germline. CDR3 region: CASSLVLAGGETQYF. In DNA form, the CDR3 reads TGTGCCAGCAGCTTAGTCCTAGCGGGAGGGGAGACCCAGTACTTC.

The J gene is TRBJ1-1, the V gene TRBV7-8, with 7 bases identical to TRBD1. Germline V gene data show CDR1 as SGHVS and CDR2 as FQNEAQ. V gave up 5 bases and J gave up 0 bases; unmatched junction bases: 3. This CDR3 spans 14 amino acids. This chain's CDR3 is CASSPGQMNTEAFF. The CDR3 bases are TGTGCCAGCAGCCCGGGACAGATGAACACTGAAGCTTTCTTT.

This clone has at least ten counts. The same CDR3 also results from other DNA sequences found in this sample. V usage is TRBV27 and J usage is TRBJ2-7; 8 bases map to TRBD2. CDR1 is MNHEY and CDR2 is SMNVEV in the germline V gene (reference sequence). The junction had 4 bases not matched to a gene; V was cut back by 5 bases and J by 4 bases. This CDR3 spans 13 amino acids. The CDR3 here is CASSRSGRYEQYF. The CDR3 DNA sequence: TGTGCCAGCAGTCGGAGCGGGAGATACGAGCAGTACTTC.

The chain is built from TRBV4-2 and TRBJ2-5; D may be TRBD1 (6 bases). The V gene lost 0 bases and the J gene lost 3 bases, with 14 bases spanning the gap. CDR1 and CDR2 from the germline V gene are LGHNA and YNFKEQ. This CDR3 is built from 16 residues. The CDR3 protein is CASSQDFARTEETQYF. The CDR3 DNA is TGTGCCAGCAGCCAAGATTTCGCCAGGACAGAAGAGACCCAGTACTTC.

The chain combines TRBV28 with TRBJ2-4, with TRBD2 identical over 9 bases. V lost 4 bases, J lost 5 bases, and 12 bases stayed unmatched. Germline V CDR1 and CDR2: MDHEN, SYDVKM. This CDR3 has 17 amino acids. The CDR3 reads CASSSRGGLATQNIQYF. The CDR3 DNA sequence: TGTGCCAGCAGTTCCCGGGGCGGACTAGCGACCCAAAACATTCAGTACTTC.

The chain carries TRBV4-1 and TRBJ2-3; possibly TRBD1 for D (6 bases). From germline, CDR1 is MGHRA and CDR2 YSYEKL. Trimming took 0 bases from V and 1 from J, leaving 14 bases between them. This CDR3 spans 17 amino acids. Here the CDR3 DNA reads TGCGCCAGCAGCCAAGAGGGAATGGGGGCTGGCACAGATACGCAGTATTTT. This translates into CASSQEGMGAGTDTQYF.

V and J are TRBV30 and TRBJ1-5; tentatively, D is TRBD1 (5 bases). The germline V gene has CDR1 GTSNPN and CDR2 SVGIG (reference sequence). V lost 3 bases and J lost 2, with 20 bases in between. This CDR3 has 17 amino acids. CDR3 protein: CAWRRLWGGRRNQPQHF. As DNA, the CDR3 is TGTGCCTGGAGACGGCTGTGGGGGGGAAGGCGCAATCAGCCCCAGCATTTT.

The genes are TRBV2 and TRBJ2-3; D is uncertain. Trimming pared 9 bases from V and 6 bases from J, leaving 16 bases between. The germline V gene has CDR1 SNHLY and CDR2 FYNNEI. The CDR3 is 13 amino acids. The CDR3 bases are TGTGCCAGTGCGATTCCGATGGTGGATACGCAGTATTTT. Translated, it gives CASAIPMVDTQYF.

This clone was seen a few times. As DNA, the CDR3 is TGTGCCAGCAGCCAAGTCCCTACTCCGAGTCCCCAGCATTTT. Amino acids: CASSQVPTPSPQHF. The chain recombines TRBV14 with TRBJ1-5; unclear D gene. The germline V and J ends were trimmed by 1 base and 10 bases, with 14 bases remaining between them. CDR1 and CDR2 (germline): SGHDN, FVKESK. This CDR3 is 14 amino acids long.

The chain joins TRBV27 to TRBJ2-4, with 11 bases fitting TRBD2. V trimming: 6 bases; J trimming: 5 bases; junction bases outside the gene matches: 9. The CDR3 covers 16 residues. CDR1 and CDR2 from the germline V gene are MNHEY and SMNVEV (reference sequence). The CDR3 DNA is TGTGCCAGCAGCACCTGGCTAGCGGGAGGCCAAAACATTCAGTACTTC. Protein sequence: CASSTWLAGGQNIQYF.

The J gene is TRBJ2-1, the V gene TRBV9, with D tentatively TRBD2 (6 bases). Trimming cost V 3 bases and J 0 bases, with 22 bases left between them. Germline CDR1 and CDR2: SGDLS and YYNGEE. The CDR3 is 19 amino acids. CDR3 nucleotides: TGTGCCAGCAGCGGAGGAGGGATTATCGCCGAATACTCCTACAATGAGCAGTTCTTC. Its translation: CASSGGGIIAEYSYNEQFF.

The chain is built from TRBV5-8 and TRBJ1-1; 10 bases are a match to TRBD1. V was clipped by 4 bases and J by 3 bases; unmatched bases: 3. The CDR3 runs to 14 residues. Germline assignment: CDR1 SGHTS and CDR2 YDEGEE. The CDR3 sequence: CASSRDRGDTEAFF. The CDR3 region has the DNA TGTGCCAGCAGCCGGGACAGGGGAGACACTGAAGCTTTCTTT.

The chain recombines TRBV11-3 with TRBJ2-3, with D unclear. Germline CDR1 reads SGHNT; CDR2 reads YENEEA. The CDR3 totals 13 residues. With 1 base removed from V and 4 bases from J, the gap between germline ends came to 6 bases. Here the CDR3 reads CASSLVEADTQYF. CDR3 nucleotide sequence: TGTGCCAGCAGCTTAGTTGAGGCAGATACGCAGTATTTT.

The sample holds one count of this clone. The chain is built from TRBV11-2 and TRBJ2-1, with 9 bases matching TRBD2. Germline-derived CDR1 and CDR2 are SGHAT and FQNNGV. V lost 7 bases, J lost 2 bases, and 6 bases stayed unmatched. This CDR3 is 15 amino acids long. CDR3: CASTVRGGAYNEQFF. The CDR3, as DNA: TGTGCCAGCACCGTCCGCGGGGGGGCCTACAATGAGCAGTTCTTC.

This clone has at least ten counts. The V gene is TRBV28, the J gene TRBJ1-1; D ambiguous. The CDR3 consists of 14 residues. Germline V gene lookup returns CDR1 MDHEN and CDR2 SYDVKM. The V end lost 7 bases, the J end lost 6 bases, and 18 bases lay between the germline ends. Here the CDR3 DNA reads TGTGCCAGCACCCCGACCAGTTTTGGTTCTGAAGCTTTCTTT. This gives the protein CASTPTSFGSEAFF.

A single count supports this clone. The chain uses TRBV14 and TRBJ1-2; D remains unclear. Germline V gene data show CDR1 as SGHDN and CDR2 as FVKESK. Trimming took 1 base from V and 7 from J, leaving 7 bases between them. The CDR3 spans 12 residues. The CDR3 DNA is TGTGCCAGCAGCCAAGTGTTTGGTGGCTACACCTTC. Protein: CASSQVFGGYTF.

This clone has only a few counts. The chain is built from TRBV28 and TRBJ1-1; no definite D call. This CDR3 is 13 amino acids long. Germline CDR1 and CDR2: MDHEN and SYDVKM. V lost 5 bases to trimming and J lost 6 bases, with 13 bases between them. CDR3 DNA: TGTGCCAGCAGTGACGCCGTGTTCGCTGAAGCTTTCTTT. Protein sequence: CASSDAVFAEAFF.

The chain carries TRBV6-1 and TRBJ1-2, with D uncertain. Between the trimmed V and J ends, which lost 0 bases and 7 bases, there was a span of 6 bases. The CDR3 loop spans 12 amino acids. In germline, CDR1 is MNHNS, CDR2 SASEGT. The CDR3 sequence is CASSEARAGYTF. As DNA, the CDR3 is TGTGCCAGCAGTGAAGCGAGGGCTGGCTACACCTTC.

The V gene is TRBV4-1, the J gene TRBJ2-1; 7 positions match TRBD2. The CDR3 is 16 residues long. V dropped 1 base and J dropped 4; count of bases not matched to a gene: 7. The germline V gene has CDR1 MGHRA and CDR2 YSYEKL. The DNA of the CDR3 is TGCGCCAGCAGCCAAGTTGGGGCTAGCGGATACAATGAGCAGTTCTTC. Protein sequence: CASSQVGASGYNEQFF.

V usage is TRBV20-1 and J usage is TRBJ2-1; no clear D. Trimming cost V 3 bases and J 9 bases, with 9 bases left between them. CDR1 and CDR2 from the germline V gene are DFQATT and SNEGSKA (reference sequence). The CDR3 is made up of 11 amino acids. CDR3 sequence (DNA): TGCAGTGCTAGGGGATCTGTTGAGCAGTTCTTC. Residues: CSARGSVEQFF.

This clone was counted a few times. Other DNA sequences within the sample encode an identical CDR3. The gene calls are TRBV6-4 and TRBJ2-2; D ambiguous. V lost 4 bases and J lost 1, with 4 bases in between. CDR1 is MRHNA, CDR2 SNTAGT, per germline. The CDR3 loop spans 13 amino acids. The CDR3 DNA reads TGTGCCAGCAGTGCGCAGAACACCGGGGAGCTGTTTTTT. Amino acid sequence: CASSAQNTGELFF.

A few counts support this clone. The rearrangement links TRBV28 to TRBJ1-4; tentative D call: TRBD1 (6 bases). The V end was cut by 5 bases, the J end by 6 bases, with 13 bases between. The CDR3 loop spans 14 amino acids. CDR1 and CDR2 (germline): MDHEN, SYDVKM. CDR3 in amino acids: CASSQRQADEKLFF. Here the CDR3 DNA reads TGTGCCAGCAGTCAACGACAGGCGGATGAAAAACTGTTTTTT.

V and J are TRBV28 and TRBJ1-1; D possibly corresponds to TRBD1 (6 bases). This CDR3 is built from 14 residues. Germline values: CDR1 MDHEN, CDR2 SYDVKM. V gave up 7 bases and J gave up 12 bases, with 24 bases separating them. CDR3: CASTLQNARGRTFF. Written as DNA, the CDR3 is TGTGCCAGCACCCTCCAGAACGCCAGGGGACGGACTTTCTTT.

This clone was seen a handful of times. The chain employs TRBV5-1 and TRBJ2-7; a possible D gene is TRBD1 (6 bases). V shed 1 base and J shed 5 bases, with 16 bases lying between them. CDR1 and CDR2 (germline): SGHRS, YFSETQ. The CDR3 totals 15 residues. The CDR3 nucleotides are TGCGCCAGCAGCTTGATAGGAGGACAGCCCCACGAGCAGTACTTC. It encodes CASSLIGGQPHEQYF.